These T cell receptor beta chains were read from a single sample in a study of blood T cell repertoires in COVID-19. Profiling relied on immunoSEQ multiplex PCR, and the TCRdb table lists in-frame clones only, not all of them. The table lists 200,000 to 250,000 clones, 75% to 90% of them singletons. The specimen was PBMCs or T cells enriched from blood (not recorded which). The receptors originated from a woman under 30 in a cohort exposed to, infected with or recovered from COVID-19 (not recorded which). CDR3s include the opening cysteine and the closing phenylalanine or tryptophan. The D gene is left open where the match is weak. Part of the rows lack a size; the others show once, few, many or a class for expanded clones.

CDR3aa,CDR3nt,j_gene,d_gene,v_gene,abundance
CASSLAGENTGELFF,TGTGCCAGCAGTTTAGCAGGGGAGAACACCGGGGAGCTGTTTTTT,TRBJ2-2,.,TRBV28,.
CASSYSRGRIYEQYF,TGTGCCAGCAGTTACTCAAGGGGGCGCATCTACGAGCAGTACTTC,TRBJ2-7,TRBD1,TRBV6-5,.
CASRTGTSEFTGELFF,TGTGCCAGCAGGACCGGGACTAGCGAGTTCACCGGGGAGCTGTTTTTT,TRBJ2-2,TRBD2,TRBV5-4,.
CASSVFSGPVGSPLHF,TGTGCCAGCAGCGTATTCTCAGGGCCGGTGGGATCACCCCTCCACTTT,TRBJ1-6,.,TRBV9,.
CASSYGVSGNTIYF,TGTGCCAGCAGCTACGGGGTCTCTGGAAACACCATATATTTT,TRBJ1-3,.,TRBV5-4,.
CASSLDSYGDQPQHF,TGTGCCAGCAGCCTGGACAGCTACGGGGATCAGCCCCAGCATTTT,TRBJ1-5,.,TRBV11-3,.
CSVGLIDTEAFF,TGCAGCGTAGGACTTATCGACACTGAAGCTTTCTTT,TRBJ1-1,.,TRBV29-1,.
CASSTEPSGEQFF,TGTGCCAGCAGTACCGAGCCTAGCGGGGAGCAGTTCTTC,TRBJ2-1,TRBD2,TRBV12-3/TRBV12-4,few
CASSSTTSVEQFF,TGCGCCAGCAGCTCAACAACTAGCGTTGAGCAGTTCTTC,TRBJ2-1,TRBD2,TRBV5-1,.
CATSGGGYTEAFF,TGTGCCACCTCGGGGGGTGGTTACACTGAAGCTTTCTTT,TRBJ1-1,.,TRBV15,.
CAWNGRHYGYTF,TGTGCCTGGAACGGCAGGCACTATGGCTACACCTTC,TRBJ1-2,.,TRBV30,.
CASSFGQNYGYTF,TGTGCCAGCAGTTTTGGTCAGAACTATGGCTACACCTTC,TRBJ1-2,.,TRBV12-3/TRBV12-4,.
CASRTGTGRTGELFF,TGTGCCAGCAGAACCGGGACAGGGAGGACCGGGGAGCTGTTTTTT,TRBJ2-2,TRBD1,TRBV5-6,.
CASSLSVANTGELFF,TGTGCCAGCAGCTTATCGGTAGCGAACACCGGGGAGCTGTTTTTT,TRBJ2-2,.,TRBV7-6,.
CASSSGMDEQFF,TGTGCCAGCAGCTCCGGGATGGATGAGCAGTTCTTC,TRBJ2-1,.,TRBV5-6,.
CAISESILRARAFF,TGTGCCATCAGTGAGTCCATACTGAGGGCCCGAGCTTTCTTT,TRBJ1-1,.,TRBV10-3,once
CASRPLPESNYGYTF,TGCGCCAGCAGGCCCCTCCCCGAGAGTAACTATGGCTACACCTTC,TRBJ1-2,.,TRBV5-1,.
CASSQDLGETQHF,TGTGCCAGCAGCCAAGATCTAGGGGAAACCCAGCATTTT,TRBJ1-5,.,TRBV3-1/TRBV3-2,.